The 14 T cell receptor beta chains listed next were all sequenced from one sample in a study of OX40 agonist ivuxolimab in advanced cancers. Method: immunoSEQ multiplex PCR; TCRdb's copy keeps in-frame clones and lacks some. Here the sample spans under 200,000 clones, roughly 94% being singletons. The starting material was CD4+ or CD8+ T cells sorted from blood, obtained in a trial of the OX40 agonist ivuxolimab. The receptors stem from an adult with an advanced solid tumor such as melanoma, head and neck, liver or kidney cancer.

V usage is TRBV25-1 and J usage is TRBJ2-5; the match to TRBD2 covers 15 bases. The CDR3 loop spans 16 amino acids. The trim removed 6 bases at V and 4 bases at J, leaving 6 bases unmatched. Germline loops: CDR1 MGHDK, CDR2 SYGVNS. The CDR3 loop reads CASSLGGLAGGETQYF. The CDR3, as DNA: TGTGCCAGCAGCCTTGGGGGACTAGCGGGAGGAGAGACCCAGTACTTC.

This clone was detected only once. The chain couples TRBV7-2 to TRBJ2-7, with 7 bases aligning to TRBD2. The CDR3 is 16 residues long. Trimming removed 1 base from V and 0 bases from J; junction bases left unmatched: 6. Looked up from germline, CDR1 is SGHTA and CDR2 is FQGNSA. CDR3 sequence (DNA): TGTGCCAGCAGCTTAGTCCCAGCGGGGAGCTCCTACGAGCAGTACTTC. Encoded protein: CASSLVPAGSSYEQYF. The variable domain in full, with the rest retrieved from reference TRBV7-2 and TRBJ2-7, is GAGVSQSPSNKVTEKGKDVELRCDPISGHTALYWYRQSLGQGLEFLIYFQGNSAPDKSGLPSDRFSAERTGGSVSTLTIQRTQQEDSAVYLCASSLVPAGSSYEQYFGPGTRLTVT.

CDR3 in DNA: TGTGCCAGCAGCCGGGGAAGGACAACCCGAACTTCCGAGCAGTACTTC. Its translation is CASSRGRTTRTSEQYF. V usage is TRBV14 and J usage is TRBJ2-7; D may be TRBD1 (5 bases). The V end lost 4 bases, the J end lost 6 bases, and 22 bases lay between the germline ends. This CDR3 contains 16 residues. The germline gives CDR1 SGHDN, CDR2 FVKESK.

The chain joins TRBV7-2 to TRBJ2-7, with 11 bases aligning to TRBD2. The ends lost 5 bases at V and 6 bases at J; junction bases unmatched: 9. The CDR3 consists of 15 residues. Germline CDR1 reads SGHTA; CDR2 reads FQGNSA. The CDR3 coding sequence is TGTGCCAGCAGCCCGCATAGCGGGGGGGCCCTCGAGCAGTACTTC. This translates into CASSPHSGGALEQYF. Variable domain in full (rest from reference TRBV7-2 and TRBJ2-7): GAGVSQSPSNKVTEKGKDVELRCDPISGHTALYWYRQSLGQGLEFLIYFQGNSAPDKSGLPSDRFSAERTGGSVSTLTIQRTQQEDSAVYLCASSPHSGGALEQYFGPGTRLTVT.

This clone was counted between two and nine times. The V and J genes are TRBV7-2 and TRBJ1-2; tentatively, D is TRBD1 (5 bases). Trimming shortened V by 3 bases and J by 6 bases, and 11 bases separated the two germline ends. This CDR3 comprises 13 residues. Germline lookup yields CDR1 SGHTA and CDR2 FQGNSA. Here the CDR3 reads CASSFPGVNGYTF. In DNA, the CDR3 is TGTGCCAGCAGCTTCCCGGGGGTTAATGGCTACACCTTC.

The count of this clone is one. This rearrangement joins TRBV11-3 to TRBJ1-1; no firm D call. V lost 6 bases to trimming and J lost 5 bases, with 13 bases between them. Germline V gives CDR1 SGHNT, CDR2 YENEEA. This CDR3 has 13 amino acids. CDR3 coding DNA: TGTGCCAGCAGTCGGGATACAGAAACTGAAGCTTTCTTT. This sequence encodes CASSRDTETEAFF.

The chain uses TRBV27 and TRBJ2-2, with unresolved D. CDR3 length equals 16 residues. The germline gives CDR1 MNHEY, CDR2 SMNVEV (reference sequence). V lost 3 bases to trimming and J lost 3 bases, with 14 bases between them. The CDR3 sequence is CASSLFGVVDTGELFF. CDR3 in DNA: TGTGCCAGCAGTTTGTTTGGCGTAGTCGACACCGGGGAGCTGTTTTTT.

The rearrangement joins TRBV5-1 to TRBJ2-3; 10 bases are a match to TRBD2. Germline CDR1 is SGHRS and CDR2 is YFSETQ. The CDR3 is made up of 16 amino acids. V dropped 4 bases and J dropped 3; count of bases not matched to a gene: 8. The CDR3 is CASSPSGTSVTDTQYF. CDR3 nucleotide sequence: TGCGCCAGCAGCCCATCCGGGACTAGCGTAACAGATACGCAGTATTTT.

CDR3 sequence: CASSQAGQGPWTQYF. As DNA, the CDR3 is TGCGCCAGCAGCCAGGCGGGACAGGGGCCCTGGACCCAGTACTTC. V and J are TRBV4-3 and TRBJ2-5; TRBD1 agrees at 10 bases. J gave up 7 bases and V 3 bases, and 8 bases lay outside the gene matches. The V gene's germline CDR1 is LGHNA and CDR2 YSLEER. The CDR3 consists of 15 residues.

The gene calls are TRBV4-3 and TRBJ1-2; weak D call: TRBD1 (6 bases). CDR3 length: 13 amino acids. Trimming removed 4 bases from V and 6 bases from J, with 12 bases in between. In germline, CDR1 is LGHNA, CDR2 YSLEER. The DNA of the CDR3 is TGCGCCAGCAGCCTCACTCAGGGGAATGGCTACACCTTC. Amino acid sequence: CASSLTQGNGYTF.

The sample holds one count of this clone. The chain uses TRBV9 and TRBJ1-4; weak D call: TRBD1 (5 bases). This CDR3 is 16 amino acids long. Trimming shortened V by 1 base and J by 13 bases, and 23 bases separated the two germline ends. The V gene's germline CDR1 is SGDLS and CDR2 YYNGEE. The CDR3 here is CASSVTDSNSMKGLFF. The CDR3 region has the DNA TGTGCCAGCAGCGTAACCGACAGCAATAGTATGAAGGGACTGTTTTTT.

This rearrangement joins TRBV4-1 to TRBJ1-3, with no clear D. The V and J ends lost 0 bases and 7 bases respectively, with 13 bases between them. The CDR3 has 15 residues. The germline gives CDR1 MGHRA, CDR2 YSYEKL. DNA for the CDR3: TGCGCCAGCAGCCAAGATTCGGCTTCCTGGAACACCATATATTTT. The encoded protein is CASSQDSASWNTIYF.

In its sample, this clone was seen once. The CDR3 region is CASSLLGYATDTQYF. CDR3 in DNA: TGTGCCAGCAGCTTATTGGGGTACGCCACAGATACGCAGTATTTT. The gene calls are TRBV7-9 and TRBJ2-3; no clear D. Germline CDR1 SEHNR, CDR2 FQNEAQ (reference sequence). This CDR3 comprises 15 residues. V was pared by 2 bases and J by 2 bases, with 11 bases between.

The J gene is TRBJ2-7, the V gene TRBV7-2, with 8 bases aligning to TRBD2. Germline V gene sequence: CDR1 SGHTA, CDR2 FQGNSA. The V and J ends lost 1 base and 3 bases, in that order; junction bases with no gene match: 5. CDR3 length equals 15 residues. This CDR3 is CASSLGGLVSYEQYF. The DNA for the CDR3 is TGTGCCAGCAGCTTAGGGGGACTAGTGAGCTACGAGCAGTACTTC.